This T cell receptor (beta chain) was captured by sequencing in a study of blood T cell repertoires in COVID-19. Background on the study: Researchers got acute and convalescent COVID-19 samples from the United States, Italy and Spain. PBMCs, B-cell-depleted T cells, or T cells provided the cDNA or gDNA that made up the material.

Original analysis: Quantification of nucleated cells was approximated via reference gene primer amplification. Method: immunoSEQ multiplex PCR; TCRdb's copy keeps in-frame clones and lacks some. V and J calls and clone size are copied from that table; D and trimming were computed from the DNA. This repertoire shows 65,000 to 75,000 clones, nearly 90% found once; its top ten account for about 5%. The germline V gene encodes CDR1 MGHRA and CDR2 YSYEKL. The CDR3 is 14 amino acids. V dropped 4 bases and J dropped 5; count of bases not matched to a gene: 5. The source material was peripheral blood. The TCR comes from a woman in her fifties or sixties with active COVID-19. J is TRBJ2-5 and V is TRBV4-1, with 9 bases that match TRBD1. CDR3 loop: CASSPGDRGETQYF. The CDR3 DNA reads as TGCGCCAGCAGCCCAGGTGACAGGGGGGAGACCCAGTACTTC.